The 13 T cell receptor beta chains in this list originate from one sample, sequenced in a study of neurological immune-mediated disorders. TCRdb processed the 5' RACE reads anew with MiXCR; each CDR3 protein has one entry. The sample lists nearly 45,000 distinct CDR3 sequences, roughly a fifth occurring once. This sample's time point: technical triplicate 3. What was sequenced was PBMCs. The receptors were gathered from a man in his 60s with HTLV-1-associated myelopathy (HAM/TSP).

This sequence joins TRBV5-1 and TRBJ2-5; maybe TRBD2 (6 bases). V shed 4 bases and J shed 2 bases, with 9 bases lying between them. CDR1 is SGHRS, CDR2 YFSETQ, per germline. CDR3 length equals 13 residues. CDR3 protein: CASSRSGQETQYF. DNA for the CDR3: TGCGCCAGCAGCCGTAGCGGACAAGAGACCCAGTACTTC.

The chain links TRBV24-1 to TRBJ2-5, with 8 bases lining up with TRBD1. From germline, CDR1 is KGHDR and CDR2 SFDVKD. The ends lost 10 bases at V and 4 bases at J; junction bases unmatched: 4. This CDR3 has 12 residues. CDR3 residues: CATTGGGETQYF. The CDR3, as DNA: TGTGCCACTACAGGGGGAGGAGAGACCCAGTACTTC.

This clonotype was seen repeatedly, ten times or more. V is TRBV5-5 and J is TRBJ1-2; weak D call: TRBD1 (6 bases). The V gene lost 4 bases and the J gene lost 6 bases, with 16 bases spanning the gap. The CDR3 has 14 amino acids. Germline V gene data show CDR1 as SGHKS and CDR2 as YYEKEE (reference sequence). This CDR3 reads CASSGVSGDDGYTF. CDR3 DNA: TGTGCCAGCAGCGGTGTATCAGGGGATGATGGCTACACCTTC.

This clonotype was recorded only once. The chain links TRBV4-1 to TRBJ2-7; weak D call: TRBD2 (6 bases). Germline-derived CDR1 and CDR2 are MGHRA and YSYEKL. V dropped 5 bases and J dropped 6 bases, with 11 bases sitting between them. This CDR3 is built from 12 residues. CDR3 loop: CASSSTGGEQYF. The CDR3 DNA sequence: TGCGCCAGCAGCTCAACCGGGGGCGAGCAGTACTTC.

This clonotype was counted many times. The V call is TRBV6-1, the J call TRBJ1-5; D not resolved. Germline V gives CDR1 MNHNS, CDR2 SASEGT. V lost 6 bases to trimming and J lost 4 bases, with 16 bases between them. CDR3 length equals 15 residues. CDR3 residues: CASRPLREGNQPQHF. The CDR3 DNA reads TGTGCCAGCAGACCGCTGAGAGAGGGAAATCAGCCCCAGCATTTT.

In its sample, this clonotype was seen many times. The CDR3 here is CASSLVPDKNIQYF. The CDR3 region has the DNA TGCGCCAGCAGCTTGGTCCCGGACAAAAACATTCAGTACTTC. V usage is TRBV5-1 and J usage is TRBJ2-4; D not certain. The length of the CDR3 is 14 residues. CDR1 and CDR2 from the germline V gene are SGHRS and YFSETQ. V lost 0 bases, J lost 3 bases, and 7 bases lay in between.

This clonotype appeared many times. The rearrangement joins TRBV7-3 to TRBJ2-1, with unresolved D. The CDR3 spans 15 residues. The ends were cut back, 2 bases at V and 9 bases at J, with 17 bases in the middle. Germline V gene data show CDR1 as SGHTA and CDR2 as FQGTGA. This CDR3 reads CASSLEIAGVSEQFF. The CDR3 DNA reads TGTGCCAGCAGCTTAGAGATAGCCGGAGTGAGTGAGCAGTTCTTC.

As to this clonotype: At one boundary the junction diverges from the germline segment, which might be a read error. The chain links TRBV15 to TRBJ1-3; D is ambiguous. Per the germline V gene, CDR1 is LNHNV and CDR2 is YYDKDF (reference sequence). CDR3 length: 14 residues. DNA of the CDR3: TGTGCCACCAGTGCCGGGATCTCTGGAAACATCATATATTTT. Translated, it gives CATSAGISGNIIYF. Full variable domain (outside the CDR3, taken from reference TRBV15 and TRBJ1-3): DAMVIQNPRYQVTQFGKPVTLSCSQTLNHNVMYWYQQKSSQAPKLLFHYYDKDFNNEADTPDNFQSRRPNTSFCFLDIRSPGLGDTAMYLCATSAGISGNIIYFGEGSWLTVV.

This clonotype was counted many times. The chain has TRBV5-1 and TRBJ2-7, with TRBD2 matching over 7 bases. Germline CDR1 and CDR2: SGHRS and YFSETQ. Trimming took 4 bases from V and 4 from J; bases not matched to a gene: 11. This CDR3 comprises 15 residues. CDR3 DNA: TGCGCCAGCAGCGCTGACACTCGGGGGGTTTACGAGCAGTACTTC. This translates into CASSADTRGVYEQYF.

This clonotype has at least ten counts. The chain links TRBV25-1 to TRBJ1-1, with D possibly being TRBD1 (5 bases). V lost 5 bases and J lost 3, with 19 bases in between. CDR1 MGHDK and CDR2 SYGVNS come from the germline V gene. The CDR3 loop spans 16 amino acids. The CDR3, as DNA: TGTGCCAGCAGTAACCACCCGGGGACGGAGTACACTGAAGCTTTCTTT. As protein: CASSNHPGTEYTEAFF.

This clonotype showed up many times. This chain joins TRBV3-1 and TRBJ2-6; 12 bases fit TRBD1. This CDR3 comprises 17 residues. V shed 7 bases and J 3 bases; nucleotides not matched to a gene: 7. Germline CDR1 and CDR2: LGHDT and YNNKEL (reference sequence). CDR3 DNA sequence: TGTGCCAGCACCCCCGGGACAGGGGGCGATGGGGCCAACGTCCTGACTTTC. Encoded protein: CASTPGTGGDGANVLTF.

For this clonotype: A single base separates this from a much larger clone, so it may be a read error. The V call is TRBV9, the J call TRBJ2-3; weak D call: TRBD2 (5 bases). Per germline, CDR1 SGDLS and CDR2 YYNGEE. The CDR3 has 16 residues. The germline V and J ends were trimmed by 4 bases and 1 base, with 16 bases remaining between them. CDR3 amino acids: CASSLRTIGGTDTQYF. The CDR3, as DNA: TGTGCCAGCAGCCTCCGCACGATCGGGGGCACAGATACGCAGTATTTT.

This clonotype has a count of ten or more. The chain links TRBV5-1 to TRBJ2-3, with 10 bases lining up with TRBD2. This CDR3 contains 18 residues. With V trimmed by 3 bases and J by 0 bases, 10 bases remained unmatched. Germline V gene lookup returns CDR1 SGHRS and CDR2 YFSETQ. The CDR3 is CASSSGLAGVRSTDTQYF. The DNA of the CDR3 is TGCGCCAGCAGCTCGGGGCTAGCGGGAGTTCGTAGCACAGATACGCAGTATTTT.